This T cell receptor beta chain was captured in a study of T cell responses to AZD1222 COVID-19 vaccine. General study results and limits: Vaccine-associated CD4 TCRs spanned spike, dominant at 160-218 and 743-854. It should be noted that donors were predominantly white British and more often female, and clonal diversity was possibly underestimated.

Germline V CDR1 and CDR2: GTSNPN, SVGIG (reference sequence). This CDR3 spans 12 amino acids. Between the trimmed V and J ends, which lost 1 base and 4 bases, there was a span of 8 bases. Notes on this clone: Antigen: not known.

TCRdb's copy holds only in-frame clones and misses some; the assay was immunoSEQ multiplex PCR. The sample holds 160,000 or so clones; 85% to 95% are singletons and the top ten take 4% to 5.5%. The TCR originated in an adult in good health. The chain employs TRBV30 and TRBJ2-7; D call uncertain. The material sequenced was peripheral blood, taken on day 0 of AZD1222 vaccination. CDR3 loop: CAWSARGYEQYF. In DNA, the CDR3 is TGTGCCTGGAGTGCTAGAGGATACGAGCAGTACTTC.